This record concerns one T cell receptor (beta chain) sequence. This entry comes from a study of radiation and T cells in renal cell carcinoma. Time point meaning: blood 4 weeks post-SBRT, at nephrectomy. Treatment indicated: 15 Gy SBRT to primary tumor, nephrectomy 4 weeks later. The trim removed 0 bases at V and 3 bases at J, leaving 11 bases unmatched. The CDR3 sequence is 17 residues long. In germline, CDR1 is MGHRA, CDR2 YSYEKL. Only in-frame clones appear in the TCRdb table, and some are missing; sequencing was by immunoSEQ multiplex PCR. The profile covers about 100,000 clones, with roughly 84% appearing a single time and approximately 7.8% taken by the ten largest.

The input for sequencing was blood, taken from a patient whose treatment included radiotherapy and nephrectomy. V and J are TRBV4-1 and TRBJ2-7; 7 positions agree with TRBD2. The TCR comes from a man in his sixties with renal cell carcinoma. This CDR3 is CASSQDLGGRPLYEQYF. The CDR3 region has the DNA TGCGCCAGCAGCCAAGATCTCGGCGGGAGACCACTCTACGAGCAGTACTTC.